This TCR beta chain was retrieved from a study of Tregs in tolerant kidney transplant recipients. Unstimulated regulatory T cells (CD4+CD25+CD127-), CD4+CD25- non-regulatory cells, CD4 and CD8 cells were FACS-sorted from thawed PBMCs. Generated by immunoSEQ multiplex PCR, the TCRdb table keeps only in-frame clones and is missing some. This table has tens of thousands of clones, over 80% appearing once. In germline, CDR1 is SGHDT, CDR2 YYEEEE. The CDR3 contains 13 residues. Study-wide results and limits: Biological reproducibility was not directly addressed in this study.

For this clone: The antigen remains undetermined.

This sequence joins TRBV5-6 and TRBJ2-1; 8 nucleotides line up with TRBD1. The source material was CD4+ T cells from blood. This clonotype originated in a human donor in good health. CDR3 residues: CAAGGQSYNEQFF. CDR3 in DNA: TGTGCGGCAGGGGGCCAGTCCTACAATGAGCAGTTCTTC.